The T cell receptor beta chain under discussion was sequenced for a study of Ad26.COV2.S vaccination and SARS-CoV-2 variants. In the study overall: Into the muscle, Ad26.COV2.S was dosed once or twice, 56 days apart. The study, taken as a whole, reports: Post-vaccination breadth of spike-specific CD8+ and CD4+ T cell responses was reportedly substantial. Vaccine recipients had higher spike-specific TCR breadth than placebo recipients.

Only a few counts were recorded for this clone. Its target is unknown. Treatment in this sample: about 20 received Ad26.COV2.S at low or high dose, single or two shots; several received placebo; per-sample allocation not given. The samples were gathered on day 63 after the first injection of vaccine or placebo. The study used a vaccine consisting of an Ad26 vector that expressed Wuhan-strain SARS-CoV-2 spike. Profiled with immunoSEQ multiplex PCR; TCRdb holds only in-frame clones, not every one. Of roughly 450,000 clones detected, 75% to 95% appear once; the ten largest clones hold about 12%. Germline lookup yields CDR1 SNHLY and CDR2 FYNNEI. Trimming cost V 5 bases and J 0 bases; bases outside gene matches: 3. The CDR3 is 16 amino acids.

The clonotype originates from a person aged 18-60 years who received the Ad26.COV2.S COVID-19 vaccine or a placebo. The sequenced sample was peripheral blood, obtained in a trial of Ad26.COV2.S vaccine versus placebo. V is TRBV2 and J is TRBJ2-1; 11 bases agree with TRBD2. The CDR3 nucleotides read TGTGCCAGCAGTCCGCTAGCGGGAGGCTCCTACAATGAGCAGTTCTTC. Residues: CASSPLAGGSYNEQFF.